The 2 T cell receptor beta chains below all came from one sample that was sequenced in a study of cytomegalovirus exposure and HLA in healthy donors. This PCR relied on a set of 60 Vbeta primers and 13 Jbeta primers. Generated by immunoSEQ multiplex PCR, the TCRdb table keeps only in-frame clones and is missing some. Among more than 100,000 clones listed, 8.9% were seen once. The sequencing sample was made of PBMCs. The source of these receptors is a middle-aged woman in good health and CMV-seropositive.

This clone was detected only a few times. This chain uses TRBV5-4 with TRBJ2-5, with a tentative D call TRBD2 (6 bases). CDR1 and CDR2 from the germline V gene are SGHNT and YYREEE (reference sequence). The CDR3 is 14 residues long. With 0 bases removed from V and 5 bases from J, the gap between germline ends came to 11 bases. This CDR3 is CASSLDRGWETQYF. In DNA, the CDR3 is TGTGCCAGCAGCTTGGACCGGGGGTGGGAGACCCAGTACTTC.

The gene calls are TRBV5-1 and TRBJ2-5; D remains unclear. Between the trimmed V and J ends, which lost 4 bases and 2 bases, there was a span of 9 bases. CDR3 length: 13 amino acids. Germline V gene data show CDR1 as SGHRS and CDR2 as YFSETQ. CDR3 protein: CASSLSPQETQYF. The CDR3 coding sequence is TGCGCCAGCAGCCTTTCCCCTCAAGAGACCCAGTACTTC.